The 10 T cell receptor beta chains below all came from one sample that was sequenced in a study of T cells after yellow fever vaccination. TCRdb independently ran MiXCR on the 5' RACE reads; one entry per CDR3 protein. The sample yields 400,000 or so distinct CDR3 sequences, around 10% seen once. Here the sequenced sample was PBMCs, taken on the day of the first yellow fever vaccination. The receptors come from a man between 18 and 29 years old who received the YFV17D yellow fever vaccine.

The chain recombines TRBV6-5 with TRBJ2-1, with D perhaps being TRBD1 or TRBD2 (5 bases each). Germline assignment: CDR1 MNHEY and CDR2 SVGAGI. The ends were cut back, 4 bases at V and 5 bases at J, with 12 bases in the middle. CDR3 size: 14 residues. CDR3 in amino acids: CASSFRDGDNEQFF. CDR3 nucleotide sequence: TGTGCCAGCAGTTTCCGGGACGGAGACAATGAGCAGTTCTTC.

This clonotype was seen ten or more times. The chain employs TRBV7-2 and TRBJ2-2; tentatively, D is TRBD1 (6 bases). Per the germline V gene, CDR1 is SGHTA and CDR2 is FQGNSA. This CDR3 spans 15 amino acids. V lost 2 bases and J 0 bases, leaving 7 bases between the germline ends. The CDR3 is CASSLTGTNTGELFF. The CDR3 coding sequence is TGTGCCAGCAGCTTAACAGGGACGAACACCGGGGAGCTGTTTTTT.

The CDR3 region is CSARRERGSETQYF. CDR3 nucleotide sequence: TGCAGTGCTAGACGGGAGCGGGGTTCCGAGACCCAGTACTTC. V gene TRBV20-1 combines with J gene TRBJ2-5, with 7 nucleotides matching TRBD2. J was trimmed by 5 bases and V by 2 bases; bases with no gene match: 8. Germline V gives CDR1 DFQATT, CDR2 SNEGSKA (reference sequence). This CDR3 is 14 amino acids long.

The chain couples TRBV3-1 to TRBJ2-7; TRBD2 is a possible D gene (5 bases). Trimming removed 4 bases at V and 6 bases at J, with 22 bases between. Germline lookup yields CDR1 LGHDT and CDR2 YNNKEL (reference sequence). This CDR3 has 16 amino acids. The CDR3 here is CASSPSTGRAGGEQYF. The CDR3 bases are TGTGCCAGCAGCCCTTCTACCGGTCGAGCAGGAGGCGAGCAGTACTTC.

Details on this clonotype: A junction boundary mismatches the germline segment, possibly from a read error. The chain couples TRBV5-1 to TRBJ1-2, with D perhaps matching TRBD1 (5 bases). This CDR3 has 13 residues. Germline CDR1 SGHRS, CDR2 YFSETQ. The DNA for the CDR3 is TGCGCCAGCAGCTCGAACACTGAGGCAGGGCCCTTCTTC. This translates into CASSSNTEAGPFF.

A few counts support this clonotype. The rearrangement joins TRBV5-4 to TRBJ1-1, with 8 bases fitting TRBD1. Germline trimming cut 5 bases from V and 3 bases from J; bases unmatched to any gene: 9. This CDR3 has 15 amino acids. Germline loops: CDR1 SGHNT, CDR2 YYREEE (reference sequence). The CDR3 region has the DNA TGTGCCAGCAGACCCGGACAGGGTTCAGACACTGAAGCTTTCTTT. Translated: CASRPGQGSDTEAFF.

This clonotype was picked up a small number of times. V is TRBV5-1 and J is TRBJ2-7; the D is unclear. CDR1 SGHRS and CDR2 YFSETQ come from the germline V gene. The CDR3 has 15 residues. V gave up 2 bases and J gave up 5 bases, with 17 bases separating them. CDR3 loop: CASSLFGQSADEQYV. CDR3 nucleotide sequence: TGCGCCAGCAGCTTATTTGGGCAATCTGCCGACGAGCAGTACGTC.

The chain employs TRBV11-2 and TRBJ1-1; D gene uncertain. Germline CDR1 and CDR2: SGHAT and FQNNGV. Trimming pared 0 bases from V and 2 bases from J, leaving 7 bases between. The CDR3 spans 14 residues. The CDR3 loop is CASSLDWGNTEAFF. The CDR3 DNA sequence: TGTGCCAGCAGCTTAGATTGGGGAAACACTGAAGCTTTCTTT.

This clonotype was found a few times. The rearrangement links TRBV7-8 to TRBJ2-2, with a tentative D call TRBD2 (6 bases). Germline-derived CDR1 and CDR2 are SGHVS and FQNEAQ. The CDR3 length is 14 residues. The V gene lost 6 bases and the J gene lost 4 bases, with 12 bases spanning the gap. CDR3 DNA: TGTGCCAGCAGGGCACAGGAGGGCACCGGGGAGCTGTTTTTT. Translating it yields CASRAQEGTGELFF.

The chain recombines TRBV6-5 with TRBJ2-7; 12 nucleotides align to TRBD1. The CDR3 extends over 15 amino acids. With V trimmed by 0 bases and J by 4 bases, 1 base remained unmatched. The germline CDR1 and CDR2 sequences are MNHEY and SVGAGI. CDR3 nucleotide sequence: TGTGCCAGCAGTTACTCGGGACAGGGGGCATACGAGCAGTACTTC. Amino acid sequence: CASSYSGQGAYEQYF.